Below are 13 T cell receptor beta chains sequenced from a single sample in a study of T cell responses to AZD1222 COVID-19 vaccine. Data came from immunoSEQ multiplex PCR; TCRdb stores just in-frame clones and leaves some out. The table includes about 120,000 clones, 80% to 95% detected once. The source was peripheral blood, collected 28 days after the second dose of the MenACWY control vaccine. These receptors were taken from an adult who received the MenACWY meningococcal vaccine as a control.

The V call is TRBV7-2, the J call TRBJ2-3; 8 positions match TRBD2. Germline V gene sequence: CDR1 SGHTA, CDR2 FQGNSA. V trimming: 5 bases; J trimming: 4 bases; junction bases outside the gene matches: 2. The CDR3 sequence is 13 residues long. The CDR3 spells CASSRGGADTQYF. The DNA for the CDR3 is TGTGCCAGCAGCCGGGGGGGGGCAGATACGCAGTATTTT.

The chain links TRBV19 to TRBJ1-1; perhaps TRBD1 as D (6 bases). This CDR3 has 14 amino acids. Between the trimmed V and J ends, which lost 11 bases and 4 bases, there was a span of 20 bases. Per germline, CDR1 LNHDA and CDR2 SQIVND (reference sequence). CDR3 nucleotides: TGTGCCTCTTCGATAGGGGGAGGGAGCACTGAAGCTTTCTTT. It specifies CASSIGGGSTEAFF.

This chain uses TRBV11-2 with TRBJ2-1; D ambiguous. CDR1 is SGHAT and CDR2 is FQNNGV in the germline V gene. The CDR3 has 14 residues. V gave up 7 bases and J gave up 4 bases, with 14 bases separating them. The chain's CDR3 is CASTLIMGYNEQFF. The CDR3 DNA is TGTGCCAGCACCCTAATAATGGGGTACAATGAGCAGTTCTTC. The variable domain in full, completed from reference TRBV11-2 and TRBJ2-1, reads EAGVAQSPRYKIIEKRQSVAFWCNPISGHATLYWYQQILGQGPKLLIQFQNNGVVDDSQLPKDRFSAERLKGVDSTLKIQPAKLEDSAVYLCASTLIMGYNEQFFGPGTRLTVL.

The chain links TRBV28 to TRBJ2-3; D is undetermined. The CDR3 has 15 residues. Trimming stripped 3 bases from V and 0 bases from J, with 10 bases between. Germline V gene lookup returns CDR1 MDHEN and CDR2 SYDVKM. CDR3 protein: CASSFDSLSTDTQYF. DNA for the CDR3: TGTGCCAGCAGTTTCGATTCTTTGAGCACAGATACGCAGTATTTT.

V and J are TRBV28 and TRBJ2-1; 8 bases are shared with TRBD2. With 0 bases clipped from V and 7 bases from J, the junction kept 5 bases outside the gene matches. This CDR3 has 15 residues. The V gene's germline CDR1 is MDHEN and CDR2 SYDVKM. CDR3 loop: CASSLWLAGRNEQFF. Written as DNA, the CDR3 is TGTGCCAGCAGTTTATGGCTAGCGGGTCGGAATGAGCAGTTCTTC. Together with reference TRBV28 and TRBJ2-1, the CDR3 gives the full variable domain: DVKVTQSSRYLVKRTGEKVFLECVQDMDHENMFWYRQDPGLGLRLIYFSYDVKMKEKGDIPEGYSVSREKKERFSLILESASTNQTSMYLCASSLWLAGRNEQFFGPGTRLTVL.

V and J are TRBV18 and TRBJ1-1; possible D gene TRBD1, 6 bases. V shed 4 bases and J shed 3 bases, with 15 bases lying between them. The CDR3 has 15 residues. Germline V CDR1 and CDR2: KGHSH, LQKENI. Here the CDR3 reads CASSHRPGADTEAFF. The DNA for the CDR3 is TGTGCCAGCTCACACCGTCCAGGGGCGGACACTGAAGCTTTCTTT. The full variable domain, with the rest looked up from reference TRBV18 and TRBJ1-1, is NAGVMQNPRHLVRRRGQEARLRCSPMKGHSHVYWYRQLPEEGLKFMVYLQKENIIDESGMPKERFSAEFPKEGPSILRIQQVVRGDSAAYFCASSHRPGADTEAFFGQGTRLTVV.

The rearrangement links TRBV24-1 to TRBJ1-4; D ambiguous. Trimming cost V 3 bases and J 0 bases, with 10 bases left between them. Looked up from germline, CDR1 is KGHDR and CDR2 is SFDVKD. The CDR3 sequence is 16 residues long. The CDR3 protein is CATSDGGLATNEKLFF. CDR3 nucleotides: TGTGCCACCAGTGATGGCGGTCTTGCAACTAATGAAAAACTGTTTTTT.

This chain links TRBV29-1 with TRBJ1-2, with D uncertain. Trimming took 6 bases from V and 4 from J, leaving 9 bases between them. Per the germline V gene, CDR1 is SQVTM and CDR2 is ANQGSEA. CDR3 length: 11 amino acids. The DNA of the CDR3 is TGCAGCGTCGTTGAGACCTATGGCTACACCTTC. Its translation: CSVVETYGYTF.

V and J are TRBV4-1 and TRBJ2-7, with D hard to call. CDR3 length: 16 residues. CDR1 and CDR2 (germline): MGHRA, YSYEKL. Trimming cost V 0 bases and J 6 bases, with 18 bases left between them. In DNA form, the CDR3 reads TGCGCCAGCAGCCAAGATCTGAAACAGCTCCTAATCGAGCAGTACTTC. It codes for CASSQDLKQLLIEQYF.

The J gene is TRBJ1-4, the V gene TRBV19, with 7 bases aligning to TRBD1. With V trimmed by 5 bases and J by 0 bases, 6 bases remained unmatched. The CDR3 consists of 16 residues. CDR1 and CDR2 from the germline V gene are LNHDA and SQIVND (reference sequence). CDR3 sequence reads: CASSGTDTATNEKLFF. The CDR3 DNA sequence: TGTGCCAGTAGTGGGACAGACACTGCAACTAATGAAAAACTGTTTTTT.

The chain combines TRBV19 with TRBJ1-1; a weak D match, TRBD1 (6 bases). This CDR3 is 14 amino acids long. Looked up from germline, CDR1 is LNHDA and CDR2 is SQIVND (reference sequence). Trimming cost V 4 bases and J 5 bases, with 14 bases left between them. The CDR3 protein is CASSTEQGRTEAFF. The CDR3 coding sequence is TGTGCCAGTAGTACCGAACAGGGCCGGACTGAAGCTTTCTTT.

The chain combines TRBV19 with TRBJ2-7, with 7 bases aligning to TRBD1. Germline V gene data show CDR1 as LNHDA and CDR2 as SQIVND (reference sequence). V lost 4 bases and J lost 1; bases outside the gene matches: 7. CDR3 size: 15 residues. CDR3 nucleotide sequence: TGTGCCAGTAGTAGGTACGGACAGGCGTCCTACGAGCAGTACTTC. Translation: CASSRYGQASYEQYF. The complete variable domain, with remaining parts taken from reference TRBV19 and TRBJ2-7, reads DGGITQSPKYLFRKEGQNVTLSCEQNLNHDAMYWYRQDPGQGLRLIYYSQIVNDFQKGDIAEGYSVSREKKESFPLTVTSAQKNPTAFYLCASSRYGQASYEQYFGPGTRLTVT.

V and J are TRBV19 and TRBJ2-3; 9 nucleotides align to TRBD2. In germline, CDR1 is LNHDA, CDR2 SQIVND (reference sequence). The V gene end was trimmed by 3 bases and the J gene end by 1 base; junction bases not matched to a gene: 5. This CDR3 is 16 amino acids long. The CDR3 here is CASSIRGGGGTDTQYF. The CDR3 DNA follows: TGTGCCAGTAGTATTAGAGGCGGGGGGGGCACAGATACGCAGTATTTT.